These 28 T cell receptor beta chains came from one sample sequenced in a study of regulatory T cells in long-lasting Graves disease. The time point here: persistent/refractory GD, antithyroid drugs over 5 years with positive TRAb. Preparation of the TCR library used RNA extracted from PBMCs. Sequencing libraries for TCR beta were prepared with iRepertoire HTBI primers and Arm-PCR of CDR3 regions. TCRdb reprocessed the multiplex PCR reads with MiXCR, giving one entry per CDR3 protein. The data show around 450,000 distinct CDR3 sequences, 20% to 25% seen once. Sequenced here: peripheral blood mononuclear cells (PBMCs), sampled when the disease was refractory, from a patient treated with antithyroid drugs. Source of these receptors: a female donor with Graves disease.

This clonotype was observed at least ten times. J is TRBJ2-7 and V is TRBV6-1, with D possibly matching TRBD2 (5 bases). CDR1 and CDR2 from the germline V gene are MNHNS and SASEGT. Trimming removed 4 bases at V and 0 bases at J, with 16 bases between. The CDR3 has 16 residues. CDR3 nucleotides: TGTGCCAGCAGTGTGGCAAGCAGCGGAGTCTCCTACGAGCAGTACTTC. It is translated as CASSVASSGVSYEQYF.

This rearrangement joins TRBV5-1 to TRBJ1-4; D unclear. Trimming left V 2 bases short and J 7 bases short, with 18 bases between. The CDR3 contains 16 residues. Germline-derived CDR1 and CDR2 are SGHRS and YFSETQ. CDR3: CASSFGETGDSEKLFF. The CDR3 DNA follows: TGCGCCAGCAGCTTTGGAGAGACGGGCGATAGTGAAAAACTGTTTTTT.

This clonotype was found a few times. The chain is built from TRBV10-3 and TRBJ2-7, with a possible D match to TRBD2 (5 bases). The CDR3 consists of 11 residues. Germline V gives CDR1 ENHRY, CDR2 SYGVKD. V was pared by 10 bases and J by 3 bases, with 10 bases between. The CDR3 loop reads CATVDYYEQYF. The CDR3 nucleotides read TGTGCCACCGTAGACTACTACGAGCAGTACTTC.

This clonotype occurred a few times. V and J are TRBV7-2 and TRBJ1-1; TRBD1 aligns across 8 bases. V gave up 3 bases and J gave up 0 bases; unmatched junction bases: 6. The CDR3 spans 16 residues. Germline V gene sequence: CDR1 SGHTA, CDR2 FQGNSA. CDR3 sequence: CASSFGGQALNTEAFF. DNA of the CDR3: TGTGCCAGCAGCTTTGGGGGACAGGCCCTGAACACTGAAGCTTTCTTT.

The chain joins TRBV19 to TRBJ2-7; 8 positions match TRBD2. The V segment lost 5 bases and the J segment 1 base; nucleotides outside the gene matches: 7. CDR1 and CDR2 (germline): LNHDA, SQIVND (reference sequence). The CDR3 loop spans 15 amino acids. CDR3 sequence (DNA): TGTGCCAGTAGTGTAGCGGGGCCCATTTCCTACGAGCAGTACTTC. Translating gives CASSVAGPISYEQYF.

The V and J genes are TRBV6-6 and TRBJ2-7, with D maybe TRBD2 (6 bases). The CDR3 contains 17 residues. V lost 0 bases, J lost 0 bases, and 15 bases lay in between. Germline CDR1 is MNHNY and CDR2 is SVGAGI (reference sequence). The CDR3 here is CASSYSPGTTSSYEQYF. Written as DNA, the CDR3 is TGTGCCAGCAGTTACTCGCCCGGGACGACTAGCTCCTACGAGCAGTACTTC.

With respect to this clonotype: A much more abundant neighbour one base away suggests this may be a read error. The chain carries TRBV28 and TRBJ2-7; 11 nucleotides match TRBD1. The CDR3 has 14 residues. Germline assignment: CDR1 MDHEN and CDR2 SYDVKM. After removal of 4 bases from V and 9 bases from J, the junction contained 8 bases not matched to a gene. This CDR3 reads CASSWGQGVHGQYF. DNA of the CDR3: TGTGCCAGCAGTTGGGGACAGGGGGTCCACGGGCAGTACTTC.

The rearrangement links TRBV7-9 to TRBJ2-3, with D possibly being TRBD2 (6 bases). Germline values: CDR1 SEHNR, CDR2 FQNEAQ (reference sequence). Trimming removed 3 bases at V and 3 bases at J, with 16 bases between. The CDR3 contains 16 residues. For the CDR3, the DNA is TGTGCCAGCAGCTTTTCTGGGGGAGGAGGGACAGATACGCAGTATTTT. Encoded protein: CASSFSGGGGTDTQYF.

This chain links TRBV27 with TRBJ2-7; 10 positions agree with TRBD1. The length of the CDR3 is 14 residues. The V and J ends lost 4 bases and 5 bases, in that order; junction bases with no gene match: 5. Germline values: CDR1 MNHEY, CDR2 SMNVEV (reference sequence). CDR3 bases: TGTGCCAGCAGTTGGACAGGGGGATCTAACGAGCAGTACTTC. It translates to CASSWTGGSNEQYF.

This clonotype was found many times. The chain carries TRBV12-3 or TRBV12-4 and TRBJ1-1; 10 nucleotides line up with TRBD1. There are 13 residues in the CDR3. The junction had 8 bases not matched to a gene; V was cut back by 6 bases and J by 10 bases. This CDR3 is CASSLTGGAGAFF. CDR3 sequence (DNA): TGTGCCAGCAGCTTGACAGGGGGCGCGGGAGCTTTCTTT.

This clonotype was seen repeatedly, ten times or more. The CDR3 nucleotides are TGTGCCAGCAACAATCAAGACAGGGTTTCACCCCTCCACTTT. The encoded protein is CASNNQDRVSPLHF. This chain uses TRBV5-5 with TRBJ1-6, with TRBD1 matching 7 bases. Unmatched junction bases numbered 9, after V lost 6 bases and J lost 9 bases. Germline V gene lookup returns CDR1 SGHKS and CDR2 YYEKEE (reference sequence). This CDR3 has 14 amino acids.

The chain combines TRBV6-1 with TRBJ2-1; D gene ambiguous. The germline V and J ends were trimmed by 6 bases and 8 bases, with 17 bases remaining between them. Germline V gene data show CDR1 as MNHNS and CDR2 as SASEGT. CDR3 length: 14 residues. CDR3 protein: CASRAMGPLDEQFF. The CDR3, as DNA: TGTGCCAGCAGGGCGATGGGCCCTCTCGATGAGCAGTTCTTC.

This chain uses TRBV6-1 with TRBJ2-2; 10 nucleotides agree with TRBD1. The germline gives CDR1 MNHNS, CDR2 SASEGT. This CDR3 has 17 residues. Trimming took 7 bases from V and 5 from J; bases not matched to a gene: 13. CDR3 sequence reads: CASNPDMTGGRTGELFF. The CDR3 DNA reads TGTGCCAGCAACCCCGACATGACAGGGGGCAGGACCGGGGAGCTGTTTTTT.

This clonotype was detected only a few times. The chain couples TRBV6-1 to TRBJ1-5; 9 nucleotides agree with TRBD1. CDR3 length: 16 amino acids. Germline CDR1 and CDR2: MNHNS and SASEGT. V dropped 6 bases and J dropped 4; count of bases not matched to a gene: 10. DNA of the CDR3: TGTGCCAGCAGGAAAGACACAGGGGGCGAAAATCAGCCCCAGCATTTT. Translated, it gives CASRKDTGGENQPQHF.

To note about this clonotype: A much larger clone lies a single base off, so this may be a read error. The chain carries TRBV6-2 or TRBV6-3 and TRBJ2-7; TRBD2 agrees at 8 bases. The V gene end was trimmed by 10 bases and the J gene end by 0 bases; junction bases not matched to a gene: 14. The CDR3 consists of 16 residues. Germline lookup yields CDR1 MNHEY and CDR2 SVGEGT. CDR3 bases: TGTGCCACACTCCCACAACCCGGGACTAGCTCCTACGAGCAGTACTTC. This gives the protein CATLPQPGTSSYEQYF.

This clonotype was seen only a few times. The chain uses TRBV5-1 and TRBJ1-4, with D possibly TRBD1 on 6 matching bases. CDR3 size: 18 residues. V was shortened by 1 base and J by 12 bases, with 28 bases between the two germline ends. Germline V CDR1 and CDR2: SGHRS, YFSETQ. CDR3 coding DNA: TGCGCCAGCAGCTTGAAGGTATTTTCGGACAGCCCTTGGGAGGAACTGTTTTTT. It translates to CASSLKVFSDSPWEELFF. Combining the CDR3 with reference TRBV5-1 and TRBJ1-4 gives the whole variable domain KAGVTQTPRYLIKTRGQQVTLSCSPISGHRSVSWYQQTPGQGLQFLFEYFSETQRNKGNFPGRFSGRQFSNSRSEMNVSTLELGDSALYLCASSLKVFSDSPWEELFFGSGTQLSVL.

CDR3 bases: TGTGCCAGCAGCTTAGCGTTATCTTTCGGTGTAGATACGCAGTATTTT. As protein: CASSLALSFGVDTQYF. This chain links TRBV7-3 with TRBJ2-3, with no clear D. Trimming pared 2 bases from V and 5 bases from J, leaving 17 bases between. Germline V gene lookup returns CDR1 SGHTA and CDR2 FQGTGA. The CDR3 covers 16 residues. The variable domain in full, completed from reference TRBV7-3 and TRBJ2-3, reads GAGVSQTPSNKVTEKGKYVELRCDPISGHTALYWYRQSLGQGPEFLIYFQGTGAADDSGLPNDRFFAVRPEGSVSTLKIQRTERGDSAVYLCASSLALSFGVDTQYFGPGTRLTVL.

This rearrangement joins TRBV20-1 to TRBJ2-2, with D possibly TRBD2 on 5 matching bases. Germline lookup yields CDR1 DFQATT and CDR2 SNEGSKA (reference sequence). The V end was cut by 0 bases, the J end by 6 bases, with 8 bases between. This CDR3 has 13 residues. This CDR3 reads CSARDSDSGELFF. The CDR3, as DNA: TGCAGTGCTAGAGATAGCGATTCCGGGGAGCTGTTTTTT.

Note on this clonotype: Mismatch with germline at one junction end may stem from a read error. V gene TRBV10-3 combines with J gene TRBJ1-1; 8 bases match TRBD1. Germline assignment: CDR1 ENHRY and CDR2 SYGVKD. This CDR3 region has 15 residues. The CDR3 coding sequence is TGTGCCATCAGTGAGGCGGACAGGGCGGCGAGGGAAGCTCTCTTT. Its translation: CAISEADRAAREALF.

This clonotype was counted only a few times. In DNA, the CDR3 is TGTGCCAGCAGCTTAGCAGGCCATGGCTACACCTTC. Translated: CASSLAGHGYTF. The chain joins TRBV7-9 to TRBJ1-2; unclear D gene. V was shortened by 0 bases and J by 6 bases, with 5 bases between the two germline ends. CDR1 is SEHNR, CDR2 FQNEAQ, per germline (reference sequence). This CDR3 has 12 residues.

This clonotype was seen repeatedly, ten times or more. The V gene is TRBV6-5, the J gene TRBJ2-7; D unresolved. Trimming left V 0 bases short and J 4 bases short, with 10 bases between. The CDR3 runs to 14 residues. The germline V gene has CDR1 MNHEY and CDR2 SVGAGI. CDR3 sequence reads: CASSYSTRVYEQYF. Written as DNA, the CDR3 is TGTGCCAGCAGTTACTCCACCCGAGTATACGAGCAGTACTTC.

This clonotype was found a few times. The J gene is TRBJ1-1, the V gene TRBV12-3 or TRBV12-4; D not certain. The CDR3 length is 16 residues. The ends were cut back, 3 bases at V and 0 bases at J, with 14 bases in the middle. CDR3 coding DNA: TGTGCCAGCAGTTTGGAACGGGTTTTTGTGAACACTGAAGCTTTCTTT. Translation gives CASSLERVFVNTEAFF.

The chain joins TRBV4-1 to TRBJ1-1, with 9 nucleotides matching TRBD1. J gave up 8 bases and V 4 bases, and 8 bases lay outside the gene matches. CDR1 and CDR2 from the germline V gene are MGHRA and YSYEKL. This CDR3 comprises 14 residues. The chain's CDR3 is CASSLITGGSEAFF. The CDR3 DNA sequence: TGCGCCAGCAGCCTAATAACAGGGGGCTCGGAAGCTTTCTTT.

This clonotype was picked up many times. This chain joins TRBV24-1 and TRBJ2-5; weak D call: TRBD1 (5 bases). Germline V gives CDR1 KGHDR, CDR2 SFDVKD. CDR3 length: 15 residues. The ends were cut back, 5 bases at V and 2 bases at J, with 14 bases in the middle. CDR3 in amino acids: CATSVLKDSQETQYF. The CDR3 coding sequence is TGTGCCACCAGTGTCCTGAAAGACAGTCAAGAGACCCAGTACTTC.

The chain joins TRBV18 to TRBJ2-7; 13 bases match TRBD2. J lost 5 bases, V lost 3 bases, and 7 bases had no gene match. CDR3 length: 16 amino acids. Germline V gene sequence: CDR1 KGHSH, CDR2 LQKENI. The DNA for the CDR3 is TGTGCCAGCTCACCCTGGGGACTAGCGGGAAGGAACGAGCAGTACTTC. Translated, it gives CASSPWGLAGRNEQYF.

This sequence joins TRBV4-2 and TRBJ1-4; D unclear. Looked up from germline, CDR1 is LGHNA and CDR2 is YNFKEQ. The CDR3 has 16 amino acids. Trimming cost V 1 base and J 7 bases, with 16 bases left between them. The CDR3 region has the DNA TGTGCCAGCAGCCAAGTGGATGGCGGCTTGGCTGAAAAACTGTTTTTT. This encodes CASSQVDGGLAEKLFF.

Note on this clonotype: The junction does not match germline at one end; this may be a read error. V is TRBV11-1 and J is TRBJ2-7; the match to TRBD1 covers 8 bases. Per germline, CDR1 SGHAT and CDR2 FQDESV (reference sequence). There are 14 residues in the CDR3. CDR3 sequence (DNA): TGTTCCAGCAGCTTAGCAGGGGGCGGGTACGAGCAGTACTTC. Amino acids: CSSSLAGGGYEQYF.

This clonotype showed up just a few times. The V call is TRBV25-1, the J call TRBJ2-2; maybe TRBD1 (5 bases). This CDR3 region has 13 residues. V was cut by 6 bases and J by 6 bases, with 11 bases left in between. CDR1 and CDR2 from the germline V gene are MGHDK and SYGVNS. CDR3 residues: CASRSRVAGELFF. Written as DNA, the CDR3 is TGTGCCAGCAGGTCCAGGGTCGCCGGGGAGCTGTTTTTT.